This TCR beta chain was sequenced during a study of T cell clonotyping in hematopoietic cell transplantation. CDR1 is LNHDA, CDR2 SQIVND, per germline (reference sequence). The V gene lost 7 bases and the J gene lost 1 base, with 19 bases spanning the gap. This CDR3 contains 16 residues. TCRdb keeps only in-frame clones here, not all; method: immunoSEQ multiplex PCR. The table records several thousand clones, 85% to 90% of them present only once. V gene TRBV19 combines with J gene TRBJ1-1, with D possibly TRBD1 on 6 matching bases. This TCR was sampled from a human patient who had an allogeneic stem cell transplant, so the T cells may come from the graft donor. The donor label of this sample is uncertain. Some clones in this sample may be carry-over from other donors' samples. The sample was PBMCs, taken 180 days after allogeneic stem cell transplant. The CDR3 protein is CASTPRAPGANTEAFF. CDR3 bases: TGTGCCAGTACCCCTAGGGCCCCAGGGGCGAACACTGAAGCTTTCTTT.